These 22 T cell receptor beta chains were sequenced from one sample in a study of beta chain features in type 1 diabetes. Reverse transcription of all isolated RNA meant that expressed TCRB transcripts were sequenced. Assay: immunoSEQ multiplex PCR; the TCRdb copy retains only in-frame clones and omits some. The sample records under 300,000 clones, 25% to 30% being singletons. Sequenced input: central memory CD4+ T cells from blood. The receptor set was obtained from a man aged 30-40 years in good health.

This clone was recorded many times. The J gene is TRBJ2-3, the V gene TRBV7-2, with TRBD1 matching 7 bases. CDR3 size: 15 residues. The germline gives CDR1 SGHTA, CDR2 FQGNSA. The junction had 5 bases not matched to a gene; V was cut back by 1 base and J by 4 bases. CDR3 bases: TGTGCCAGCAGCTTAGGGAAGACAGGGCCAGATACGCAGTATTTT. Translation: CASSLGKTGPDTQYF. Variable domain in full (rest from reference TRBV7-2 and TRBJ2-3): GAGVSQSPSNKVTEKGKDVELRCDPISGHTALYWYRQSLGQGLEFLIYFQGNSAPDKSGLPSDRFSAERTGGSVSTLTIQRTQQEDSAVYLCASSLGKTGPDTQYFGPGTRLTVL.

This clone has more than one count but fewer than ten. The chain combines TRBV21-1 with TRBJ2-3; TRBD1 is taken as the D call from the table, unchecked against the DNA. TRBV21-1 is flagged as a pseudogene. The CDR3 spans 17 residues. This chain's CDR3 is CASSKAWTGGIGDTQYF. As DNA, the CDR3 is TGTGCCAGCAGCAAAGCGTGGACAGGGGGCATCGGAGATACGCAGTATTTT.

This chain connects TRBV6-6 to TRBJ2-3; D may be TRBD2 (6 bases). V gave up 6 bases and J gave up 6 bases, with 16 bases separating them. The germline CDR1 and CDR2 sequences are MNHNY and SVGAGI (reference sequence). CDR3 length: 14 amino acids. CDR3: CASRTDWRGDTQYF. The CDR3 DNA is TGTGCCAGCAGAACAGACTGGAGGGGTGATACGCAGTATTTT.

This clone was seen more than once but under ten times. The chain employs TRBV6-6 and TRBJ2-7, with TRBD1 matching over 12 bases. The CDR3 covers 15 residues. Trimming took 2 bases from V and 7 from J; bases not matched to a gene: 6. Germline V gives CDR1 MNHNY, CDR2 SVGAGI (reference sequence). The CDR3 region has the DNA TGTGCCAGCAGTTACGGGACAGGGGGCGGAAGGGAGCAGTACTTC. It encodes CASSYGTGGGREQYF.

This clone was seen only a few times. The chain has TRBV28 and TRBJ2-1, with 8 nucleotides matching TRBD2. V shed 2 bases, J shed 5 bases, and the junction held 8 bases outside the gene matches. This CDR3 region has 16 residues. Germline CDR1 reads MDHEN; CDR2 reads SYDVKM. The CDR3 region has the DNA TGTGCCAGCAGTTTAACGGGAGGGCCAAATAACAATGAGCAGTTCTTC. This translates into CASSLTGGPNNNEQFF. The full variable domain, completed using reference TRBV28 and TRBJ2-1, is DVKVTQSSRYLVKRTGEKVFLECVQDMDHENMFWYRQDPGLGLRLIYFSYDVKMKEKGDIPEGYSVSREKKERFSLILESASTNQTSMYLCASSLTGGPNNNEQFFGPGTRLTVL.

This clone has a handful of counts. CDR3 nucleotides: TGTGCCTGGAGTGTAGGGGTGACAGGGAGATCAGATACGCAGTATTTT. Protein sequence: CAWSVGVTGRSDTQYF. The V call is TRBV30, the J call TRBJ2-3; TRBD1 matches 7 bases. J gave up 4 bases and V 0 bases, and 10 bases lay outside the gene matches. Germline V gene sequence: CDR1 GTSNPN, CDR2 SVGIG (reference sequence). The CDR3 is made up of 16 amino acids. Based on the CDR3 plus reference TRBV30 and TRBJ2-3, the full variable domain is SQTIHQWPATLVQPVGSPLSLECTVEGTSNPNLYWYRQAAGRGLQLLFYSVGIGQISSEVPQNLSASRPQDRQFILSSKKLLLSDSGFYLCAWSVGVTGRSDTQYFGPGTRLTVL.

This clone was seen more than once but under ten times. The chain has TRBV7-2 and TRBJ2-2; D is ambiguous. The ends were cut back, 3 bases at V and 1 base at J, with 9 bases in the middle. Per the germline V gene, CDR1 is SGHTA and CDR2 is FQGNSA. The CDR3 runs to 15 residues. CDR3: CASSLNVLNTGELFF. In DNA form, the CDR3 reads TGTGCCAGCAGCTTGAATGTATTGAACACCGGGGAGCTGTTTTTT. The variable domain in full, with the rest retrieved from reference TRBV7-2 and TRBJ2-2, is GAGVSQSPSNKVTEKGKDVELRCDPISGHTALYWYRQSLGQGLEFLIYFQGNSAPDKSGLPSDRFSAERTGGSVSTLTIQRTQQEDSAVYLCASSLNVLNTGELFFGEGSRLTVL.

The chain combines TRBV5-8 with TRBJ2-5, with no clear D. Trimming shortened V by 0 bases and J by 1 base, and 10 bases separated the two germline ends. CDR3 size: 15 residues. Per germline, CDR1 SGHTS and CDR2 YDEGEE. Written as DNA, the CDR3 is TGTGCCAGCAGCTTGGGAGGAAAGCTCCAAGAGACCCAGTACTTC. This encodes CASSLGGKLQETQYF.

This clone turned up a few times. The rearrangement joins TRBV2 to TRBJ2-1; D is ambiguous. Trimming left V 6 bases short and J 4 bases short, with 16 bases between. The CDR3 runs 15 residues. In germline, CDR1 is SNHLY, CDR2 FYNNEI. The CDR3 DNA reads TGTGCCAGCAGCCTGGTACCTAACCTTTACAATGAGCAGTTCTTC. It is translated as CASSLVPNLYNEQFF. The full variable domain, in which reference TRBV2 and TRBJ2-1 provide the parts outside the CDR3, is EPEVTQTPSHQVTQMGQEVILRCVPISNHLYFYWYRQILGQKVEFLVSFYNNEISEKSEIFDDQFSVERPDGSNFTLKIRSTKLEDSAMYFCASSLVPNLYNEQFFGPGTRLTVL.

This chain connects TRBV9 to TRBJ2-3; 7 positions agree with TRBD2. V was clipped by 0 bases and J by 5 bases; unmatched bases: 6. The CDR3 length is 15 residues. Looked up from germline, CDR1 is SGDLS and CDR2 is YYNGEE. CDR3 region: CASSVAPRGEDTQYF. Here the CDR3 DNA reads TGTGCCAGCAGCGTAGCGCCACGGGGGGAAGATACGCAGTATTTT.

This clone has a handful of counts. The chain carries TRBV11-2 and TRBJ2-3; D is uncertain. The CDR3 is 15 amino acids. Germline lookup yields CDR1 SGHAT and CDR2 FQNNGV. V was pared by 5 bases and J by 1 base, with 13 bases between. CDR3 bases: TGTGCCAGCAGCGCCTCTCGCGGACGCACAGATACGCAGTATTTT. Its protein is CASSASRGRTDTQYF.

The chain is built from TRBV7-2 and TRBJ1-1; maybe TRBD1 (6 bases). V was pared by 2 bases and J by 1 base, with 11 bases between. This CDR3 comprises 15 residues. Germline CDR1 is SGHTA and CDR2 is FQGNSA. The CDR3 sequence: CASSLRGAENTEAFF. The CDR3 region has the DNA TGTGCCAGCAGCTTAAGGGGGGCGGAGAACACTGAAGCTTTCTTT.

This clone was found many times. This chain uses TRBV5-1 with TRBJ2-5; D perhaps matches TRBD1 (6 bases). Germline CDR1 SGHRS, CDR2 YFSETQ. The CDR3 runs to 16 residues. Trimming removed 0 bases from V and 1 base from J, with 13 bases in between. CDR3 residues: CASSLAPTGTQETQYF. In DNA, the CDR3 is TGCGCCAGCAGCTTGGCCCCTACAGGGACCCAAGAGACCCAGTACTTC. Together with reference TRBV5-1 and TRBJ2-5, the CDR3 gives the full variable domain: KAGVTQTPRYLIKTRGQQVTLSCSPISGHRSVSWYQQTPGQGLQFLFEYFSETQRNKGNFPGRFSGRQFSNSRSEMNVSTLELGDSALYLCASSLAPTGTQETQYFGPGTRLLVL.

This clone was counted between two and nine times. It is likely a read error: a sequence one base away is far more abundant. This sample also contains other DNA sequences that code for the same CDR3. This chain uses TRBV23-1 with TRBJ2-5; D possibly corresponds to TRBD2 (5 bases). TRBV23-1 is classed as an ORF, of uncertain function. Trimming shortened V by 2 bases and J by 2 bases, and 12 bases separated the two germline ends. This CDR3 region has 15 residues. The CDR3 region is CASSQLAGKQETQYF. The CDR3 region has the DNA TGCGCCAGCAGTCAACTAGCTGGGAAACAAGAGACCCAGTACTTC.

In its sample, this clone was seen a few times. CDR3 DNA: TGTGCCAGCAGCTTAGCGGGACTAGCGGGGGGAAGCACAGATACGCAGTATTTT. Protein product: CASSLAGLAGGSTDTQYF. The rearrangement links TRBV7-2 to TRBJ2-3, with TRBD2 matching over 15 bases. This CDR3 contains 18 residues. Germline CDR1 and CDR2: SGHTA and FQGNSA. The trim removed 0 bases at V and 0 bases at J, leaving 1 base unmatched.

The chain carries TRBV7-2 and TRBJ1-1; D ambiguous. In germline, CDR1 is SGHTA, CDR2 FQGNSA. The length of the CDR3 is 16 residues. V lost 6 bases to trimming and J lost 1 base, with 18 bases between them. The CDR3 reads CASRHRAPAGNTEAFF. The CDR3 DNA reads TGTGCCAGCAGACACCGGGCCCCGGCGGGGAACACTGAAGCTTTCTTT.

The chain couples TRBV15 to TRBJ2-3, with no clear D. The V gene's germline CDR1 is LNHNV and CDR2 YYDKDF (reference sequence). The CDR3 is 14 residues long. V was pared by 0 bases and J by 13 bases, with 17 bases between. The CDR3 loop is CATSRDGFPNLEYF. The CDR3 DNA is TGTGCCACCAGCAGAGATGGGTTCCCGAATTTGGAGTATTTT.

This CDR3 is CASSLLADNEQFF. CDR3 nucleotide sequence: TGTGCCAGCAGCTTACTCGCCGACAATGAGCAGTTCTTC. This chain links TRBV7-9 with TRBJ2-1; D is ambiguous. The germline CDR1 and CDR2 sequences are SEHNR and FQNEAQ (reference sequence). The CDR3 spans 13 residues. V lost 2 bases to trimming and J lost 5 bases, with 7 bases between them.

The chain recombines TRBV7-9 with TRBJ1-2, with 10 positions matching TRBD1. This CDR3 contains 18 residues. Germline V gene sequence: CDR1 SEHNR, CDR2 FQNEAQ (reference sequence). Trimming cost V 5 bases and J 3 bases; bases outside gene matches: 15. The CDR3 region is CASSTDSSRDRGDYGYTF. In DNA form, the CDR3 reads TGTGCCAGCAGCACCGATAGTTCCCGGGACAGGGGCGACTATGGCTACACCTTC.

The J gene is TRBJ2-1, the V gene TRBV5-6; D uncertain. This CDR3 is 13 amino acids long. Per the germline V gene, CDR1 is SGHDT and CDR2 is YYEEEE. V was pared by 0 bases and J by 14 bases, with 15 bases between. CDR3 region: CASSLDMGPEEFF. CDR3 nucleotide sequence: TGTGCCAGCAGCTTGGATATGGGCCCGGAAGAGTTCTTC.

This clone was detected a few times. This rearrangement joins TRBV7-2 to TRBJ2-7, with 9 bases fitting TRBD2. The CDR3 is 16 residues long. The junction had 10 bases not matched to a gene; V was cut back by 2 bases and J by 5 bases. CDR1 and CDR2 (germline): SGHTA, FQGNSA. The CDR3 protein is CASSLFLAGMSDEQYF. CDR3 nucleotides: TGTGCCAGCAGCTTATTCCTAGCGGGAATGTCGGACGAGCAGTACTTC.

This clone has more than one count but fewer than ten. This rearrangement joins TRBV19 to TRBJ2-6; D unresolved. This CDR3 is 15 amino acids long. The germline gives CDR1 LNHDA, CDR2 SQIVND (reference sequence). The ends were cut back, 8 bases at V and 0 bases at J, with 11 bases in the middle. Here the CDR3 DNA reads TGTGCCAGTTCCGACCCAGGCTCTGGGGCCAACGTCCTGACTTTC. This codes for CASSDPGSGANVLTF.